This TCR beta chain emerged from a study of shared clonotypes between healthy human individuals. Study in general: Donors were a couple of women and a few men aged 18 to 49. The study, taken as a whole, reports: With a handful of donors compared, around 5% of naive CD4 clonotypes were shared. Compared with memory subsets, naive subsets generally had larger estimated richness.

V lost 3 bases, J lost 3 bases, and 5 bases stayed unmatched. This CDR3 is built from 15 residues. The V gene's germline CDR1 is SGHDT and CDR2 YYEEEE. Naive CD8 cells lacked CD45RO, underwent positive selection for CCR7 and left out terminally differentiated effector memory CD45RA+ cells. A roughly 200 ng quantity of DNA, 30,000 to 35,000 T cell genomes, went into the sorted-subset replicate PCRs. Sequenced by immunoSEQ multiplex PCR; TCRdb stores in-frame clones only, minus some. The repertoire includes fewer than 850,000 clones, around 96% of them detected once, and roughly 0.23% sits in the top ten. Note on this clone: The antigen remains unidentified.

The sample was naive CD8+ T cells sorted from blood. The sequence was collected from a man aged 30-40 years in good health. This rearrangement joins TRBV5-6 to TRBJ2-7; TRBD1 matches 11 bases. Written as DNA, the CDR3 is TGTGCCAGCAGCTACTGGACAGGGGGCGTCTACGAGCAGTACTTC. This codes for CASSYWTGGVYEQYF.